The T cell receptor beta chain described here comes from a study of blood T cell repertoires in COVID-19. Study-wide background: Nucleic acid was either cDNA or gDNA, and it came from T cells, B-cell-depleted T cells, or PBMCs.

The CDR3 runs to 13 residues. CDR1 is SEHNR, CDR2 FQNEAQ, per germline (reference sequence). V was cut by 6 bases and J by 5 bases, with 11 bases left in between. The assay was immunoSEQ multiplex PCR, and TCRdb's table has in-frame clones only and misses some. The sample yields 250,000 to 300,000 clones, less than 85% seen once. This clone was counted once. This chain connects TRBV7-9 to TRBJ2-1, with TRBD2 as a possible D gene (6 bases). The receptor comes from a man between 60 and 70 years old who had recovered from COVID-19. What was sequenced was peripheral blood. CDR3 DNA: TGTGCCAGCAGTTCTAGCGCCCACAATGAGCAGTTCTTC. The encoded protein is CASSSSAHNEQFF.